This section outlines one T cell receptor beta chain sequence together with its context. This clonotype was observed a few times. Its antigen is unknown. Base qualities are not at hand, and no much larger clone is one base apart. Measured from the cysteine to the phenylalanine, the CDR3 is 12 residues long. The retained sequence is limited to the CDR3, 36 bases, with the frame set at the first base. Cut back by 7 bases and 6 bases, the V and J ends lie 9 bases apart. For CDR1 and CDR2, the germline V gene (reference sequence) lists SEHNR and FQNEAQ. The method was 5' RACE. This sample was sequenced with an Illumina HiSeq 2500. A second PCR of roughly 7 to 11 cycles was performed with a sample-barcoded 5' primer and a J-beta primer mix. A unique molecular identifier was introduced onto each TCR beta cDNA molecule by a template-switch 5' adaptor carrying 12 random nucleotides. Each sample yielded at least 2.5 million CDR3-containing paired-end reads. All of the RNA was converted into first-strand cDNA using the Mint cDNA synthesis kit, with a TRBC-specific oligonucleotide serving as the primer. After uracil-DNA glycosylase treatment, a first 18-cycle PCR used universal primers M1SS and BC2_uni_R on all cDNA. Concerning the study's data processing: Each sample was normalized by randomly selecting 1 million high-quality reads, each carrying a distinct molecular identifier. Reads with shared molecular identifiers were discarded instead of being binned into consensus sequences. MiTCR, with a Q25 quality threshold and the strictest error-elimination algorithm, was used for CDR3 identification, clonotype clustering and error correction. Lower-bound total TCR beta diversity was estimated with a nonparametric unseen species model using Euler transformation. The public reads were quality trimmed at Q25 with fastp and then assembled into clones with MiXCR by TCRdb, keeping productive beta chains. When rows share a CDR3 protein, they turn into one entry using the most common DNA and genes. The authors' filters were not applied to this entry. The sample data list around 1,500,000 distinct CDR3 sequences, and about 43% of these were observed just once. The ten largest clones capture 7% to 9.5% of the sample.

Systemically healthy Caucasian individuals from Russia, 35 to 40 in total and aged roughly 6 to 100 years, were included as donors. Ten milliliters of peripheral blood were drawn from each donor into EDTA-treated Vacutainer tubes. Ficoll-Paque density-gradient centrifugation was used to isolate PBMCs, with at least 7 million per sample. Total RNA was extracted from PBMCs with Trizol reagent, with at least 6 micrograms obtained per sample. The percentages of naive CD45RAhigh/CD27high T cells were determined by flow cytometry on a PBMC aliquot from every donor. This specimen belongs to a study of blood T cells in healthy people across ages (dated by TCRdb to 2013 to 2016). A note on the overall study: Template switching captured roughly one uniquely barcoded TCR beta cDNA molecule per two T cells in model experiments. Donors were grouped into four age groups: young (average roughly 15 years), middle-aged (around 39), aged (around 56) and long-lived (82). The study measured age-related changes in TCR beta repertoire diversity using deep sequencing normalized with unique cDNA molecular identifiers. Using the same blood draw, the study looked at two additional independent replicas of 1 million unique cDNA reads for two donors, one aged 18 to 30 and the other aged 80 or older. Donors of different ages were randomly distributed across sequencing lanes to avoid experimental bias. Overall study outcomes, separate from this receptor: Donor CMV infection status was unknown, potentially confounding age-related changes in expanded clonotypes. There was a strong correlation between observed TCR beta diversity and the percentage of naive T cells measured by flow cytometry. As age increased, observed TCR beta diversity per million T cells dropped in a roughly linear way, and a significant reduction was already evident by age 40. Conclusive comparison of naive and antigen-experienced compartments was prevented by the profiling of bulk unsorted PBMCs. Total diversity estimates from one million sequenced T cells were considered lower bounds and underestimates. Compared with the aged group, more naive CD4+ T cells, fewer expanded clones and increased TCR diversity were shown by the long-lived group, suggesting age selection.

This receptor chain uses TRBV7-9 and TRBJ2-2; the D gene is not confidently resolved. The clonotype comes from a woman aged 18-29 years in good health. The sequencing sample was made of blood. CDR3 protein: CASTSPAGELFF. The bases read TGTGCCAGCACCTCGCCGGCCGGGGAGCTGTTTTTT. Supplemented by the reference TRBV7-9 and TRBJ2-2 proteins around the CDR3, the complete variable domain is DTGVSQNPRHKITKRGQNVTFRCDPISEHNRLYWYRQTLGQGPEFLTYFQNEAQLEKSRLLSDRFSAERPKGSFSTLEIQRTEQGDSAMYLCASTSPAGELFFGEGSRLTVL.